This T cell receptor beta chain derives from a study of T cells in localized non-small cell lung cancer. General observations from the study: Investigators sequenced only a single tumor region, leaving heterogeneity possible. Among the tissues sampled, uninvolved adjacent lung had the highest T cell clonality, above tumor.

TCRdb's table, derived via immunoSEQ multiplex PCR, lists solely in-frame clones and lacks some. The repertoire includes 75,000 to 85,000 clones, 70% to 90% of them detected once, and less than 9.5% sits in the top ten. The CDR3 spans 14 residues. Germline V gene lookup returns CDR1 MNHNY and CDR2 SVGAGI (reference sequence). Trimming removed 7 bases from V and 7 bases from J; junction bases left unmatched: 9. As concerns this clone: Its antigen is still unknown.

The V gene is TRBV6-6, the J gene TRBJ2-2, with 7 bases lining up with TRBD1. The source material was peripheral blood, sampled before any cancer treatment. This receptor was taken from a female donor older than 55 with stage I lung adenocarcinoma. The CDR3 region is CASIKEGGGGELFF. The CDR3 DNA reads TGTGCCAGCATCAAAGAAGGGGGCGGCGGGGAGCTGTTTTTT.